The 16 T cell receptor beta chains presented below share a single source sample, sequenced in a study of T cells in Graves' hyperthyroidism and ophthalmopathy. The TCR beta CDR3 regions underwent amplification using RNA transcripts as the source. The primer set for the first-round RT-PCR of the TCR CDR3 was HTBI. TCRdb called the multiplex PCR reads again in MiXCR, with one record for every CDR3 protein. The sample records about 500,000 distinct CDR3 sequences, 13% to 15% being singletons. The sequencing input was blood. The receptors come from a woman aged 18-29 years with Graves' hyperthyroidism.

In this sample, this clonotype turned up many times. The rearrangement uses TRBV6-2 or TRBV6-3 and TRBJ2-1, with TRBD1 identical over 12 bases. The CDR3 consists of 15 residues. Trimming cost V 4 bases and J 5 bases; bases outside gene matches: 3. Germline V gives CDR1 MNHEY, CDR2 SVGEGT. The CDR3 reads CASSSGTGGNNEQFF. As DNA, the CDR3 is TGTGCCAGCAGTTCCGGGACAGGGGGCAACAATGAGCAGTTCTTC.

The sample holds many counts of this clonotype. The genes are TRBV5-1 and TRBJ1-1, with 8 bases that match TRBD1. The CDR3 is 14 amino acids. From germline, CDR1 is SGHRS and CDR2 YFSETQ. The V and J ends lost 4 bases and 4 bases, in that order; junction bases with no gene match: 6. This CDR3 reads CASSKTGEGTEAFF. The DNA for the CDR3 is TGCGCCAGCAGCAAGACAGGGGAAGGCACTGAAGCTTTCTTT.

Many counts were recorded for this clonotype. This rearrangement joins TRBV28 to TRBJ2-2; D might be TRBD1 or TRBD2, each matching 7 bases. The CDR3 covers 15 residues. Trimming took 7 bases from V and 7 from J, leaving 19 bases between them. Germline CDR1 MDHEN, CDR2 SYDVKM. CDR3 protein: CASTEGGGAGGELFF. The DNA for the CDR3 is TGTGCCAGCACTGAGGGAGGGGGCGCCGGCGGGGAGCTGTTTTTT. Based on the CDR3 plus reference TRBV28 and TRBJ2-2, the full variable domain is DVKVTQSSRYLVKRTGEKVFLECVQDMDHENMFWYRQDPGLGLRLIYFSYDVKMKEKGDIPEGYSVSREKKERFSLILESASTNQTSMYLCASTEGGGAGGELFFGEGSRLTVL.

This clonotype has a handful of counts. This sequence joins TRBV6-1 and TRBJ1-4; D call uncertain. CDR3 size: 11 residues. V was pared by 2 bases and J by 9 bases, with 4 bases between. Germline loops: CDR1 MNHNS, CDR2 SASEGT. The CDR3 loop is CASSETQKLFF. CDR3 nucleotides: TGTGCCAGCAGTGAAACCCAAAAACTGTTTTTT.

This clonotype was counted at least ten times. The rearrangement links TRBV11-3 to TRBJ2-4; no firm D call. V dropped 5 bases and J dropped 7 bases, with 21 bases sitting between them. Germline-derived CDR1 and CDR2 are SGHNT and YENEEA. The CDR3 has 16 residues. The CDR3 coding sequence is TGTGCCAGCAGCCCCCCCTCGCCAACCTTGTGGAACATTCAGTACTTC. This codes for CASSPPSPTLWNIQYF.

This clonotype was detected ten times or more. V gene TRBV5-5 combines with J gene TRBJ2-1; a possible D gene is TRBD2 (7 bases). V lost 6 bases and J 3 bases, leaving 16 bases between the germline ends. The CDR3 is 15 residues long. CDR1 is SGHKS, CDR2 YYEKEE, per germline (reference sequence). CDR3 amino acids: CASTSRGEGYNEQFF. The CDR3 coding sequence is TGTGCCAGCACTAGTAGGGGGGAGGGCTACAATGAGCAGTTCTTC.

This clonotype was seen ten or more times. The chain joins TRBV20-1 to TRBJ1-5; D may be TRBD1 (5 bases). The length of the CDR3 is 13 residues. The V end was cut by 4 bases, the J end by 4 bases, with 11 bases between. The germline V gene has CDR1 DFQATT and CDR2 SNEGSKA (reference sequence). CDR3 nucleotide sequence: TGCAGTGCTATCAGGGACCCAAATCAGCCCCAGCATTTT. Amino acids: CSAIRDPNQPQHF.

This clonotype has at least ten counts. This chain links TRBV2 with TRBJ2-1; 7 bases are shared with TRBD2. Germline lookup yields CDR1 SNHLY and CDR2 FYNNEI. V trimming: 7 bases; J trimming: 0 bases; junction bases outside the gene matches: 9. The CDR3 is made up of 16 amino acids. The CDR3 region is CASTGRAGSSYNEQFF. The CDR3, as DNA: TGTGCCAGCACAGGCAGAGCGGGGAGCTCCTACAATGAGCAGTTCTTC.

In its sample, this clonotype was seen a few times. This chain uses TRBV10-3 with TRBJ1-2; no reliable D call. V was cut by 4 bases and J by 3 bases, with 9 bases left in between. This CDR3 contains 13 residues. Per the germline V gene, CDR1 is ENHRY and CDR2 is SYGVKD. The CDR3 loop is CAISASQDYGYTF. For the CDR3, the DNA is TGTGCCATCAGTGCCTCACAAGACTATGGCTACACCTTC.

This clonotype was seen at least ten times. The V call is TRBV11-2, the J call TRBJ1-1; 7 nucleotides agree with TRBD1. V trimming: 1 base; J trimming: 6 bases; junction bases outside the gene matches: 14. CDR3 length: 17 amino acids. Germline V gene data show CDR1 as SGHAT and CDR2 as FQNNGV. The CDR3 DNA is TGTGCCAGCAGCTTAGCGTTGACAGGGAAAGTGATAGCTGAAGCTTTCTTT. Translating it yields CASSLALTGKVIAEAFF.

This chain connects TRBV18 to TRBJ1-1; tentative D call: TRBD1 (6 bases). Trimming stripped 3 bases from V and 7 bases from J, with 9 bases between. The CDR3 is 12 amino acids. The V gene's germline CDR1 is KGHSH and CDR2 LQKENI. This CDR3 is CASSPLTGEAFF. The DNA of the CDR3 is TGTGCCAGCTCACCTTTGACAGGTGAAGCTTTCTTT.

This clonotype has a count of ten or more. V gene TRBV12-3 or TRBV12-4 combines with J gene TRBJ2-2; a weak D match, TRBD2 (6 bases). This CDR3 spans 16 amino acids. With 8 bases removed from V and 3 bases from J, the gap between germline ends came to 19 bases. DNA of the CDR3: TGTGCCAGCGTTTCCCGGGACTCTCCGGACACCGGGGAGCTGTTTTTT. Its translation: CASVSRDSPDTGELFF.

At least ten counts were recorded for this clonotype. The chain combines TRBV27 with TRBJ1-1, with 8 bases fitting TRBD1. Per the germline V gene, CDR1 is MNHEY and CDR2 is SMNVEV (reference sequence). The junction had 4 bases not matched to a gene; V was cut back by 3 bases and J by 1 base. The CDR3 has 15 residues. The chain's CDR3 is CASSFQQGGNTEAFF. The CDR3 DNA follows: TGTGCCAGCAGTTTCCAACAGGGGGGGAACACTGAAGCTTTCTTT.

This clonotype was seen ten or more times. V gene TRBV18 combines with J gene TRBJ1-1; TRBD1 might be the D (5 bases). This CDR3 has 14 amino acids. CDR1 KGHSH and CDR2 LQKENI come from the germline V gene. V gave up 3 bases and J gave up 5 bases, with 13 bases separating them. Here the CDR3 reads CASSPAQGNTEAFF. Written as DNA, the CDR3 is TGTGCCAGCTCACCGGCGCAGGGAAATACTGAAGCTTTCTTT.

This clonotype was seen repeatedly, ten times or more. The CDR3: CASSVGGISYEQYF. Written as DNA, the CDR3 is TGTGCCAGCAGCGTAGGTGGGATCTCCTACGAGCAGTACTTC. The rearrangement uses TRBV9 and TRBJ2-7; D unresolved. V lost 0 bases to trimming and J lost 0 bases, with 7 bases between them. Germline-derived CDR1 and CDR2 are SGDLS and YYNGEE. The CDR3 is made up of 14 amino acids.

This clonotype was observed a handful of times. The CDR3 coding sequence is TGTGCCAGCAGCTTGGGGGGTGGGGACCGTGGCAAAGCTTTCTTT. It is translated as CASSLGGGDRGKAFF. The chain combines TRBV5-5 with TRBJ1-1, with D possibly TRBD1 on 5 matching bases. Germline lookup yields CDR1 SGHKS and CDR2 YYEKEE (reference sequence). V shed 0 bases and J shed 9 bases, with 18 bases lying between them. There are 15 residues in the CDR3. The variable domain in full, completed from reference TRBV5-5 and TRBJ1-1, reads DAGVTQSPTHLIKTRGQQVTLRCSPISGHKSVSWYQQVLGQGPQFIFQYYEKEERGRGNFPDRFSARQFPNYSSELNVNALLLGDSALYLCASSLGGGDRGKAFFGQGTRLTVV.